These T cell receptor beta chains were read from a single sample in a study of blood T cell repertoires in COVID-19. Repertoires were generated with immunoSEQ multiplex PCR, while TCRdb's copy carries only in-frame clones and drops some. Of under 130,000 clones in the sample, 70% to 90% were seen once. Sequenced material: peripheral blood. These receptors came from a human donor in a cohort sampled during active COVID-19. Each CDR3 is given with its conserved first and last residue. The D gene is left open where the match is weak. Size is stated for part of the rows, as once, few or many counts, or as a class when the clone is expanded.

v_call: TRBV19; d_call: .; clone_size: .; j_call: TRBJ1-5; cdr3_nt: TGTGCCAGTAGTATTAGACTGAAAGACGATAGCAATCAGCCCCAGCATTTT; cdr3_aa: CASSIRLKDDSNQPQHF
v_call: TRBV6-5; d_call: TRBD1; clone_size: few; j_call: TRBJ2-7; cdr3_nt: TGTGCCAGCAGTCCGGGACAGGCCCCCGAGCAGTACTTC; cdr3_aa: CASSPGQAPEQYF
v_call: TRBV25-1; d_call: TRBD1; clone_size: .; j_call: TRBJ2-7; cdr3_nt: TGTGCCAGCAGTGAACACAGGGGCGACCGATACGAGCAGTACTTC; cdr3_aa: CASSEHRGDRYEQYF
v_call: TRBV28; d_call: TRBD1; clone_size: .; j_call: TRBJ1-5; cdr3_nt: TGTGCCAGCAGCCAACCAGGGGGGAGCAATCAGCCCCAGCATTTT; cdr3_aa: CASSQPGGSNQPQHF
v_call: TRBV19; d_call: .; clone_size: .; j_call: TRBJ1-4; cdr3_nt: TGTGCCAGTAGGATACTTAATGAAAAACTGTTTTTT; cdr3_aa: CASRILNEKLFF
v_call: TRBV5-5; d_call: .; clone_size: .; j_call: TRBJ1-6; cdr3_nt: TGTGCCAGCAGCCCAGGGACCCCGGGGGTTAATTCACCCCTCCACTTT; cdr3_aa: CASSPGTPGVNSPLHF
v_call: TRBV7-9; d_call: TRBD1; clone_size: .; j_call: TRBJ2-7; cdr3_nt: TGTGCCAGCAGCTTTGGACAGGGGCTAACCTACGAGCAGTACTTC; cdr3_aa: CASSFGQGLTYEQYF
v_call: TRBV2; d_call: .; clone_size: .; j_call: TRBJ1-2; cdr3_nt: TGTGCCAGCAGTTCAGACAGCTGGGGTTCCTACACCTTC; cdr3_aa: CASSSDSWGSYTF
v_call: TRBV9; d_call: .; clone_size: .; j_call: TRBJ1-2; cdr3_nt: TGTGCCAGCAGCGCCTTAGTCGGGGTTCACTATGGCTACACCTTC; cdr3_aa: CASSALVGVHYGYTF
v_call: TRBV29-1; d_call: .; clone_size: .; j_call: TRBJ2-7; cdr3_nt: TGCAGCGTTGAAAGTGGGACACCTCGGGAGCAGTACTTC; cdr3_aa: CSVESGTPREQYF
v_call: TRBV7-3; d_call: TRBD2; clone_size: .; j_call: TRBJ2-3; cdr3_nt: TGTGCCAGCAGCTTATCAGCTAGCGGGGGGGCAGATACGCAGTATTTT; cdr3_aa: CASSLSASGGADTQYF
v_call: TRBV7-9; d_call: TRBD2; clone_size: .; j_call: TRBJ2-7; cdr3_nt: TGTGCCAGCAGCCTTCTTCGGGTAGCGGGGACTGAGCAGTACTTC; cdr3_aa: CASSLLRVAGTEQYF
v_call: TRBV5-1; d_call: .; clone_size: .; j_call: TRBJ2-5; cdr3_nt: TGCGCCAGCAGCCTAAGACAGGGACTAGAGACCCAGTACTTC; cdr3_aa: CASSLRQGLETQYF
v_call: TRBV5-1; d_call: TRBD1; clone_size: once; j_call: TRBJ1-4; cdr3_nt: TGCGCCAGCCATGCCGGGACAGGGCGAGAAAAACTGTTTTTT; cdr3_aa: CASHAGTGREKLFF
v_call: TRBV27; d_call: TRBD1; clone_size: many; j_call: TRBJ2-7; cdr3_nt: TGTGCCAGCAGTCCTGCGACAGGGACCCTCTACGAGCAGTACTTC; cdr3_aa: CASSPATGTLYEQYF
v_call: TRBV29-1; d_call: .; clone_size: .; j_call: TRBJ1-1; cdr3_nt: TGCAGCGTTTGGGCCCCCGAGTGGGACACTGAAGCTTTCTTT; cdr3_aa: CSVWAPEWDTEAFF
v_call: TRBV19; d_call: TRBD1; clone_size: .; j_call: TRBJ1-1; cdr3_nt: TGTGCCAGTAGTTCACCGGGACAGATGAACACTGAAGCTTTCTTT; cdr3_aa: CASSSPGQMNTEAFF
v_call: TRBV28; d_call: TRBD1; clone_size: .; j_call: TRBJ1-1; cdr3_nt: TGTGCCAGCAGGGGACAGGTGGAGTCCGAAGCTTTCTTT; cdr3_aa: CASRGQVESEAFF
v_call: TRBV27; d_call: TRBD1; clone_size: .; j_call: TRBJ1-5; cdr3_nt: TGTGCCAGCAGCCCCGGACAGGGGAGAGATCAGCCCCAGCATTTT; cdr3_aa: CASSPGQGRDQPQHF
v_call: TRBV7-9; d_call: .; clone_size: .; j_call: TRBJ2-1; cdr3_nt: TGTGCCAGCAGCCGCGGCGTGTACAATGAGCAGTTCTTC; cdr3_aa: CASSRGVYNEQFF
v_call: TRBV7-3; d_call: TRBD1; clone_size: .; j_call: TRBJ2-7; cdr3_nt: TGTGCCAGCAGCCCGACAGGGTCCTACGAGCAGTACTTC; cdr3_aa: CASSPTGSYEQYF
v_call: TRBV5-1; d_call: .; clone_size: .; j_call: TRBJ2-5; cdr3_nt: TGCGCCAGCAGCTTGGGACACCTTCAAGAGACCCAGTACTTC; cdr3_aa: CASSLGHLQETQYF
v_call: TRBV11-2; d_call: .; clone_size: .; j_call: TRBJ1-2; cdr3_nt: TGTGCCAGCACCCCCGGGGGGGGAGTTAACTATGGCTACACCTTC; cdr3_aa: CASTPGGGVNYGYTF
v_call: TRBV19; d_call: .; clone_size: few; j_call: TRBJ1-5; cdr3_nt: TGTGCCAGTAGTATTGTAGGGGTGGATCAGCCCCAGCATTTT; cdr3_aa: CASSIVGVDQPQHF
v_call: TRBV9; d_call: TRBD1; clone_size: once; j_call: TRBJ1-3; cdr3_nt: TGTGCCAGCAGCGTAGCACAGGGGGTCTCTGGAAACACCATATATTTT; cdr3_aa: CASSVAQGVSGNTIYF
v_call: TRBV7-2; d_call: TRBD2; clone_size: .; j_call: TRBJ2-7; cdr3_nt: TGTGCCAGCAGCTTCTCCCGGACTAGCCCAATCGAGCAGTACTTC; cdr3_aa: CASSFSRTSPIEQYF
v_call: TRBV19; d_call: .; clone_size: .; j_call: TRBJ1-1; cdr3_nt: TGTGCCAGTAGTATTCGGGGGGGAGGCACTGAAGCTTTCTTT; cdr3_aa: CASSIRGGGTEAFF
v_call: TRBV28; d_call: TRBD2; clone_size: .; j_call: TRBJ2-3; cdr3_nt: TGTGCCAGCAGCTATAGCGGGAGTACTCCTAGCACAGATACGCAGTATTTT; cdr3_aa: CASSYSGSTPSTDTQYF
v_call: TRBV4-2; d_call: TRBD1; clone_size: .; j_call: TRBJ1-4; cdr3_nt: TGTGCCAGCAGCCAACCTATGGGACAGTTCTACAATGAAAAACTGTTTTTT; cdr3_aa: CASSQPMGQFYNEKLFF
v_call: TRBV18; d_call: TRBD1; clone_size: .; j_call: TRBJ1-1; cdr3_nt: TGTGCCAGCTCACCAAATGAACAGGGGCGTGAAGCTTTCTTT; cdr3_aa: CASSPNEQGREAFF
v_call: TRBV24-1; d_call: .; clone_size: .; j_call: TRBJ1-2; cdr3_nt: TGTGCCACCAGTGACCCAACAGCTAACTATGGCTACACCTTC; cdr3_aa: CATSDPTANYGYTF
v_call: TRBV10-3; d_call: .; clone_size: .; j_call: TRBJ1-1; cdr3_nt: TGTGCCATCAGTGACCCGTGGGGCAGGGCGAACACTGAAGCTTTCTTT; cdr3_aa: CAISDPWGRANTEAFF
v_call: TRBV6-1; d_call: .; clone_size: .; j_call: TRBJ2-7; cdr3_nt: TGTGCCAGCAGTGAAACCGGGGATAGCTCCTACGAGCAGTACTTC; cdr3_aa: CASSETGDSSYEQYF
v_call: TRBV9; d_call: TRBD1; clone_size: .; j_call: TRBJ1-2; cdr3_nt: TGTGCCAGCAGCGTAACCGGACAGGGAGGGCACTATGGCTACACCTTC; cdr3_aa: CASSVTGQGGHYGYTF
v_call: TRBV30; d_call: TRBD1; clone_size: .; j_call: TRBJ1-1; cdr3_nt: TGTGCCTGGTACAGGGGGCCCCGGAACACTGAAGCTTTCTTT; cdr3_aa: CAWYRGPRNTEAFF
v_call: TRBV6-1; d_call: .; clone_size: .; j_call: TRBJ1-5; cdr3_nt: TGTGCCAGCAGTGAAAGGAGGGCCTTGGGGCATTTT; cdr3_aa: CASSERRALGHF
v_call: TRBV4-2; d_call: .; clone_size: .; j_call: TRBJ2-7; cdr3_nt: TGTGCCAGCAGTCCCCGGGGGGCCTCCTCCTACGAGCAGTACTTC; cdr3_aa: CASSPRGASSYEQYF
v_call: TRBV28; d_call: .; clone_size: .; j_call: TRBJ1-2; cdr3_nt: TGTGCCAGCAGTTTCGTGGCCCCTAGGGCAGGGAACGGCTACACCTTC; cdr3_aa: CASSFVAPRAGNGYTF
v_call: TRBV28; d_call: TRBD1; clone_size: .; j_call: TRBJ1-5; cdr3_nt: TGTGCCAGCAGCTTGTCAGGGGGCCAAATTAGCAATCAGCCCCAGCATTTT; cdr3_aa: CASSLSGGQISNQPQHF
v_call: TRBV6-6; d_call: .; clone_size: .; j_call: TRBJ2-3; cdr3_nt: TGTGCCAGCAGTCGGGACTTTGCAGATACGCAGTATTTT; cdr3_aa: CASSRDFADTQYF
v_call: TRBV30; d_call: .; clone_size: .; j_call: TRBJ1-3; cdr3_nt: TGTGCCCGGAATGGAGACTCTGGAAACACCATATATTTT; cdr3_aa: CARNGDSGNTIYF
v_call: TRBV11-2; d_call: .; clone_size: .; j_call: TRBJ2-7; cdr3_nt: TGTGCCAGCAGCTGGGATCTAAGGGGGGAGCAGTACTTC; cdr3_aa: CASSWDLRGEQYF
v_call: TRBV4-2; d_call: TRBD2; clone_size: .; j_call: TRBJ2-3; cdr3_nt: TGTGCCAGCAGCCACCTCACTAGCGGGAGCACAGATACGCAGTATTTT; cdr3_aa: CASSHLTSGSTDTQYF
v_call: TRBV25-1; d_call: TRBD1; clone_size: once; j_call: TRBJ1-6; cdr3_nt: TGTGCCAGCAGTGAAGCAGGGGGTTATTCACCCCTCCACTTT; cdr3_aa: CASSEAGGYSPLHF
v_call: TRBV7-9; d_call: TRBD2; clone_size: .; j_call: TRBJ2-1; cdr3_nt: TGTGCCAGATCGGGACTAGCAGACAATGAGCAGTTCTTC; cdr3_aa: CARSGLADNEQFF
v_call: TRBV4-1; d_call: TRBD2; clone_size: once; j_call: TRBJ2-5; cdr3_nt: TGCGCCAGCCTGCCACGACCGGGACTAGGAGAACAAGAGACCCAGTACTTC; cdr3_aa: CASLPRPGLGEQETQYF
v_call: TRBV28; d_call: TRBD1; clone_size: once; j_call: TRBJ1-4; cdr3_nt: TGTGCCACCCATTTGGGACAGGGGGCTGAAAAACTGTTTTTT; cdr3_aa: CATHLGQGAEKLFF
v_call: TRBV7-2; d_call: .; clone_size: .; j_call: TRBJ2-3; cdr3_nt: TGTGCCAGCAGCCCCGCGCTCGGGGATACGCAGTATTTT; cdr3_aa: CASSPALGDTQYF
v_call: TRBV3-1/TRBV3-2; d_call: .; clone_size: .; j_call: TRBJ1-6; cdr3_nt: TGTGCCAGCAGCCAAGGGGCTTCCTATAATTCACCCCTCCACTTT; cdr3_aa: CASSQGASYNSPLHF
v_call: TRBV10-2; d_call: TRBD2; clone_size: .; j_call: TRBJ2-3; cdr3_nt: TGCGCCAGCAGGGGCGAAGGGACTAGCGGGCGCACAGATACGCAGTATTTT; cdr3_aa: CASRGEGTSGRTDTQYF
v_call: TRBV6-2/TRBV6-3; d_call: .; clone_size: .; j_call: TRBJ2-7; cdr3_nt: TGTGCCAGCAGTCGCCGCAGTTACGAGCAGTACTTC; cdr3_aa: CASSRRSYEQYF
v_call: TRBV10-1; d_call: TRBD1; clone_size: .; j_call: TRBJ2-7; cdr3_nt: TGCGCCAGCAGCCTGGGACAGGGTAAAAACGAGCAGTACTTC; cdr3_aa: CASSLGQGKNEQYF
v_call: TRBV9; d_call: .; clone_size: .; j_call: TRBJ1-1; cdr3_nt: TGTGCCAGCAGCGCAACATCAAACACTGAAGCTTTCTTT; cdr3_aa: CASSATSNTEAFF
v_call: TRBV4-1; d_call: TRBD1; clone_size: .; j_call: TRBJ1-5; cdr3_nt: TGCGCCAGCAGCCCCACTGACAGGGGGGGCAATCAGCCCCAGCATTTT; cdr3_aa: CASSPTDRGGNQPQHF
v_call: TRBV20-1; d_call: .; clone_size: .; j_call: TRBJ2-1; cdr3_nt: TGCAGTGCTAGTTCGGGGGTGGCCTACAATGAGCAGTTCTTC; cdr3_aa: CSASSGVAYNEQFF
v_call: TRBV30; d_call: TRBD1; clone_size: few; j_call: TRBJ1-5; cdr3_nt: TGTGCCTGGAGTAACGGACAGGGGATTTTAGTGGGTCAGCCCCAGCATTTT; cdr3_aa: CAWSNGQGILVGQPQHF
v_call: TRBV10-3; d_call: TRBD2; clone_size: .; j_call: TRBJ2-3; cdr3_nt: TGTGCCACCCAGGATCCGGGGGGACCCACAGATACGCAGTATTTT; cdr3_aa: CATQDPGGPTDTQYF
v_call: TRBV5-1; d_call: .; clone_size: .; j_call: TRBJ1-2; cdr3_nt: TGCGCCAGCAGCTTGGTAGGCTTCAATTCTGAGAGGGGCTACACCTTC; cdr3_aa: CASSLVGFNSERGYTF
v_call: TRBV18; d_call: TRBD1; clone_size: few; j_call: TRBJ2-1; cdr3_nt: TGTGCCAGCTCATTTATGGGACAGGGGATCAATGAGCAGTTCTTC; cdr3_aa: CASSFMGQGINEQFF
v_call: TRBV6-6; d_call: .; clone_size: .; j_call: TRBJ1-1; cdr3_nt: TGTGCCAGCAGTCCCCAGGGGTTCACTGAAGCTTTCTTT; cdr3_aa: CASSPQGFTEAFF